These 24 T cell receptor beta chains were sequenced from one sample in a study of blood T cell repertoires in COVID-19. Clones were read by immunoSEQ multiplex PCR, and TCRdb kept only the in-frame ones, dropping some. The repertoire holds about 250,000 clones, with roughly 82% as singletons. Sequenced: peripheral blood. These receptors were taken from a woman of 80 years or more with active or convalescent COVID-19.

This clone came up once. The V call is TRBV5-1, the J call TRBJ2-2, with TRBD2 identical over 7 bases. The CDR3 extends over 15 amino acids. Germline V CDR1 and CDR2: SGHRS, YFSETQ. V was pared by 4 bases and J by 7 bases, with 10 bases of the junction left unmatched. The CDR3, as DNA: TGCGCCAGCAGCAGCGGGATCCTCCACAGCGGGGAGCTGTTTTTT. Protein sequence: CASSSGILHSGELFF.

This chain joins TRBV12-1 and TRBJ2-1; TRBD2 is taken as the D call from the table, unchecked against the DNA. TRBV12-1 is designated a pseudogene. There are 20 residues in the CDR3. CDR3 sequence reads: CASRDGWASGDYPSYNEQFF. In DNA form, the CDR3 reads TGTGCCAGCAGGGATGGGTGGGCTAGCGGGGATTACCCCTCCTACAATGAGCAGTTCTTC.

V and J are TRBV30 and TRBJ1-6; TRBD1 is a possible D gene (6 bases). Trimming took 4 bases from V and 6 from J, leaving 10 bases between them. The CDR3 consists of 13 residues. Germline lookup yields CDR1 GTSNPN and CDR2 SVGIG (reference sequence). The CDR3 here is CAWNRDGNSPLHF. The CDR3, as DNA: TGTGCCTGGAACAGGGACGGTAATTCACCCCTCCACTTT. Using reference TRBV30 and TRBJ1-6 for the parts outside the CDR3, the full variable domain is SQTIHQWPATLVQPVGSPLSLECTVEGTSNPNLYWYRQAAGRGLQLLFYSVGIGQISSEVPQNLSASRPQDRQFILSSKKLLLSDSGFYLCAWNRDGNSPLHFGNGTRLTVT.

The V call is TRBV6-5, the J call TRBJ1-3; D gene uncertain. The germline V and J ends were trimmed by 7 bases and 4 bases, with 8 bases remaining between them. The germline gives CDR1 MNHEY, CDR2 SVGAGI. There are 12 residues in the CDR3. The CDR3 reads CASTTPGNTIYF. The CDR3 bases are TGTGCCAGCACCACACCCGGAAACACCATATATTTT.

V and J are TRBV19 and TRBJ2-7, with 12 bases identical to TRBD2. This CDR3 spans 16 amino acids. Trimming cost V 6 bases and J 3 bases; bases outside gene matches: 9. The germline gives CDR1 LNHDA, CDR2 SQIVND (reference sequence). CDR3 protein: CASSPGTSGLVYEQYF. The CDR3 bases are TGTGCCAGTAGCCCCGGGACTAGCGGGCTGGTCTACGAGCAGTACTTC. The full variable domain, with the rest looked up from reference TRBV19 and TRBJ2-7, is DGGITQSPKYLFRKEGQNVTLSCEQNLNHDAMYWYRQDPGQGLRLIYYSQIVNDFQKGDIAEGYSVSREKKESFPLTVTSAQKNPTAFYLCASSPGTSGLVYEQYFGPGTRLTVT.

This clone has just a few counts. The chain uses TRBV30 and TRBJ1-6; D is uncertain. CDR3 length equals 15 residues. Trimming shortened V by 0 bases and J by 4 bases, and 10 bases separated the two germline ends. CDR1 and CDR2 (germline): GTSNPN, SVGIG (reference sequence). In DNA, the CDR3 is TGTGCCTGGAGTGTACAAGAGGGTTATAATTCACCCCTCCACTTT. Translating gives CAWSVQEGYNSPLHF.

In this sample, this clone turned up a few times. This sequence joins TRBV5-1 and TRBJ2-7; TRBD2 is a possible D gene (5 bases). Trimming left V 4 bases short and J 0 bases short, with 17 bases between. The CDR3 loop spans 16 amino acids. The germline gives CDR1 SGHRS, CDR2 YFSETQ. In nucleotides, the CDR3 is TGCGCCAGCAGCCCGGCGGGTGTAGTAGGCTCCTACGAGCAGTACTTC. Amino acid sequence: CASSPAGVVGSYEQYF.

This clone was observed once. This chain joins TRBV28 and TRBJ1-2; unclear D gene. CDR3 size: 12 residues. The V gene's germline CDR1 is MDHEN and CDR2 SYDVKM. Trimming took 8 bases from V and 2 from J, leaving 9 bases between them. The CDR3 here is CASVQLNYGYTF. The CDR3 nucleotides read TGTGCCAGCGTACAGTTAAACTATGGCTACACCTTC.

V usage is TRBV2 and J usage is TRBJ1-6, with D perhaps matching TRBD1 (5 bases). Trimming left V 3 bases short and J 10 bases short, with 7 bases between. The CDR3 has 12 amino acids. The germline CDR1 and CDR2 sequences are SNHLY and FYNNEI. The CDR3, as DNA: TGTGCCAGCAGTGACGGGGGATCACCCCTCCACTTT. It encodes CASSDGGSPLHF.

This clone was found once. The chain joins TRBV28 to TRBJ1-1, with 11 nucleotides matching TRBD1. V shed 1 base and J 5 bases; nucleotides not matched to a gene: 6. The length of the CDR3 is 16 residues. Germline V gene data show CDR1 as MDHEN and CDR2 as SYDVKM. CDR3 DNA sequence: TGTGCCAGCAGTTTATTAGGACAGGGGGCTCAGACTGAAGCTTTCTTT. Amino acids: CASSLLGQGAQTEAFF.

The chain is built from TRBV2 and TRBJ2-5; D not certain. The CDR3 covers 12 residues. Trimming shortened V by 10 bases and J by 2 bases, and 11 bases separated the two germline ends. Germline V gene lookup returns CDR1 SNHLY and CDR2 FYNNEI. CDR3: CATTAEQETQYF. In DNA form, the CDR3 reads TGTGCCACCACGGCGGAGCAAGAGACCCAGTACTTC. The full variable domain, rest sourced from reference TRBV2 and TRBJ2-5, is EPEVTQTPSHQVTQMGQEVILRCVPISNHLYFYWYRQILGQKVEFLVSFYNNEISEKSEIFDDQFSVERPDGSNFTLKIRSTKLEDSAMYFCATTAEQETQYFGPGTRLLVL.

J is TRBJ2-7 and V is TRBV19; 8 nucleotides agree with TRBD1. The CDR3 covers 14 residues. The germline CDR1 and CDR2 sequences are LNHDA and SQIVND (reference sequence). The junction had 3 bases not matched to a gene; V was cut back by 3 bases and J by 2 bases. CDR3 coding DNA: TGTGCCAGTAGTATCAGGGGGCTTCCCTACGAGCAGTACTTC. Its protein product is CASSIRGLPYEQYF.

The chain has TRBV2 and TRBJ1-4; 8 nucleotides agree with TRBD1. Germline CDR1 SNHLY, CDR2 FYNNEI. CDR3 length: 14 residues. The trim removed 5 bases at V and 4 bases at J, leaving 3 bases unmatched. CDR3 loop: CASSYRGGNEKLFF. The CDR3 DNA follows: TGTGCCAGCAGTTACAGGGGGGGTAATGAAAAACTGTTTTTT.

In its sample, this clone was seen a few times. The chain combines TRBV28 with TRBJ1-1; D may be TRBD1 (6 bases). This CDR3 is built from 17 residues. Per the germline V gene, CDR1 is MDHEN and CDR2 is SYDVKM. The germline V and J ends were trimmed by 6 bases and 1 base, with 21 bases remaining between them. CDR3 residues: CASSRATRTVGNTEAFF. The CDR3 DNA reads TGTGCCAGCAGCCGAGCGACGAGGACAGTCGGGAACACTGAAGCTTTCTTT.

The chain joins TRBV4-1 to TRBJ1-1, with 10 nucleotides matching TRBD1. The J segment lost 9 bases and the V segment lost 3 bases, leaving 10 bases of the junction unmatched. Germline V gene sequence: CDR1 MGHRA, CDR2 YSYEKL. The CDR3 sequence is 15 residues long. CDR3 nucleotide sequence: TGCGCCAGCAGCCAGGACCGGGACAGGGGAATTAAAGCTTTCTTT. Translating it yields CASSQDRDRGIKAFF.

The rearrangement links TRBV2 to TRBJ1-6, with a possible D match to TRBD1 (6 bases). The length of the CDR3 is 15 residues. Germline V lookup: CDR1 SNHLY, CDR2 FYNNEI. Deletions cut 6 bases from V and 10 bases from J, with 19 bases between. The CDR3: CASSPLTGSGSPLHF. The CDR3 nucleotides read TGTGCCAGCAGCCCGTTGACAGGCTCTGGCTCACCCCTCCACTTT.

The rearrangement uses TRBV10-3 and TRBJ1-5, with 8 bases identical to TRBD1. V lost 5 bases and J lost 1; bases outside the gene matches: 4. Germline-derived CDR1 and CDR2 are ENHRY and SYGVKD. The length of the CDR3 is 15 residues. The CDR3 coding sequence is TGTGCCATCAGTCAGGACAGGGAAAGCAATCAGCCCCAGCATTTT. It encodes CAISQDRESNQPQHF.

This chain uses TRBV24-1 with TRBJ2-1; 8 positions agree with TRBD1. This CDR3 comprises 17 residues. The junction had 15 bases not matched to a gene; V was cut back by 3 bases and J by 9 bases. Germline CDR1 is KGHDR and CDR2 is SFDVKD. The CDR3 DNA sequence: TGTGCCACCAGTGATCCGGGGGCAGGGGGCAGAGTGGGTGAGCAGTTCTTC. Amino acids: CATSDPGAGGRVGEQFF.

The chain is built from TRBV29-1 and TRBJ2-2, with 7 bases matching TRBD1. Germline CDR1 is SQVTM and CDR2 is ANQGSEA. V lost 4 bases, J lost 5 bases, and 4 bases stayed unmatched. This CDR3 has 13 amino acids. CDR3 sequence (DNA): TGCAGCGTTGGACAGGGTAGGACCGGGGAGCTGTTTTTT. Protein sequence: CSVGQGRTGELFF.

This chain joins TRBV19 and TRBJ1-1; a possible D gene is TRBD1 (5 bases). CDR3 length: 15 residues. Trimming took 1 base from V and 10 from J, leaving 19 bases between them. Germline CDR1 and CDR2: LNHDA and SQIVND (reference sequence). The CDR3 DNA sequence: TGTGCCAGTAGTATAGCCGGGGGGGATATCCCCGGAGCTTTCTTT. Its protein is CASSIAGGDIPGAFF.

The V gene is TRBV29-1, the J gene TRBJ1-4; TRBD1 matches 7 bases. Germline V gene sequence: CDR1 SQVTM, CDR2 ANQGSEA. The CDR3 extends over 14 amino acids. Losses at the gene ends were 5 bases for V and 5 bases for J; bases not matched to a gene: 8. CDR3 nucleotides: TGCAGCGTTTATTTCACAGGGGAAAATGAAAAACTGTTTTTT. Translation gives CSVYFTGENEKLFF.

The V and J genes are TRBV4-1 and TRBJ2-3, with 7 bases that match TRBD2. Per the germline V gene, CDR1 is MGHRA and CDR2 is YSYEKL. The CDR3 is 14 residues long. The J segment lost 1 base and the V segment lost 3 bases, leaving 1 base of the junction unmatched. The CDR3 nucleotides are TGCGCCAGCAGCCACACTAGCGGCACAGATACGCAGTATTTT. This sequence encodes CASSHTSGTDTQYF.

This chain links TRBV7-8 with TRBJ2-1, with TRBD1 matching 9 bases. This CDR3 comprises 16 residues. Trimming cost V 2 bases and J 2 bases; bases outside gene matches: 4. Germline V lookup: CDR1 SGHVS, CDR2 FQNEAQ. In DNA, the CDR3 is TGTGCCAGCAGCTTATCCGGACAGGGGCCCTACAATGAGCAGTTCTTC. Its translation is CASSLSGQGPYNEQFF.

V is TRBV6-5 and J is TRBJ1-1, with D possibly TRBD1 on 6 matching bases. CDR1 MNHEY and CDR2 SVGAGI come from the germline V gene. The CDR3 has 15 residues. V lost 0 bases and J lost 0, with 8 bases in between. The CDR3 here is CASSYSAGVNTEAFF. As DNA, the CDR3 is TGTGCCAGCAGTTACTCGGCAGGGGTGAACACTGAAGCTTTCTTT.